This entry is about one T cell receptor (beta chain). The antigen remains unidentified. The CDR3 is made up of 18 amino acids. V dropped 0 bases and J dropped 6; count of bases not matched to a gene: 13. CDR1 is SGHDT and CDR2 is YYEEEE in the germline V gene. This entry comes from a study of identifying expanded T cells in peripheral blood. Findings and limits, study-wide: Variance in clone template counts between roughly two-week samples significantly increased with total template count across all healthy donors.

Assay: immunoSEQ multiplex PCR; the TCRdb copy retains only in-frame clones and omits some. The table lists approximately 92,000 clones, about 88% of them singletons. Source material: blood. This TCR came from a person aged 18 to 75 in good health. The V call is TRBV5-6, the J call TRBJ2-3, with 10 bases identical to TRBD2. CDR3 residues: CASSLGLAGAQRLDTQYF. The CDR3 DNA is TGTGCCAGCAGCTTGGGGCTAGCGGGGGCCCAAAGGTTGGATACGCAGTATTTT.